This T cell receptor beta chain was captured by sequencing in a study of radiotherapy plus CTLA-4 blockade in lung cancer. The wider study: Disease control was present in around a third of patients, and objective responses in 18%.

The study treated chemo-refractory metastatic non-small-cell lung cancer patients with focal radiation plus ipilimumab CTLA-4 blockade. Worth noting for this clone: Its antigen is as yet unknown.

Trimming stripped 6 bases from V and 5 bases from J, with 11 bases between. CDR3 size: 13 residues. Germline CDR1 reads SGHTA; CDR2 reads FQGNSA. Regarding the study as a whole: TCR clones of tumor origin grew in blood after radiotherapy plus ipilimumab.

The data were produced by immunoSEQ multiplex PCR, yet TCRdb's version contains in-frame clones alone and is incomplete. The data hold approximately 60,000 clones, with approximately 75% observed a single time. The sample consisted of peripheral blood, taken from a patient treated with radiotherapy plus ipilimumab. The chain uses TRBV7-2 and TRBJ2-4; D is undetermined. The clonotype was recovered from a human donor with non-small cell lung cancer who had a complete response to radiotherapy plus ipilimumab. CDR3 in amino acids: CASSLPRENIQYF. The DNA for the CDR3 is TGTGCCAGCAGTCTCCCTAGGGAAAACATTCAGTACTTC.